Each of the 15 T cell receptor beta chains below was sequenced from the same sample in a study of identical twins. TCRdb passed the 5' RACE reads through MiXCR, listing each CDR3 protein once. This table has just over 500,000 distinct CDR3 sequences, under 25% appearing once. The data also belong to a second study, concerning T cells expressing NK-cell markers.

The sample consisted of CD4+ T cells sorted from blood. The receptor set was obtained from a woman aged 18-35 years in good health.

The V and J genes are TRBV20-1 and TRBJ2-2, with 10 bases identical to TRBD1. The CDR3 is 20 residues long. Germline assignment: CDR1 DFQATT and CDR2 SNEGSKA (reference sequence). V was clipped by 6 bases and J by 3 bases; unmatched bases: 22. Here the CDR3 reads CSAIGGLPTGDRGYTGELFF. In nucleotides, the CDR3 is TGCAGTGCCATCGGGGGGCTCCCAACAGGGGACAGGGGTTACACCGGGGAGCTGTTTTTT.

The chain is built from TRBV7-2 and TRBJ2-1; TRBD2 agrees at 9 bases. CDR3 size: 14 residues. V lost 1 base to trimming and J lost 9 bases; unmatched junction nucleotides: 4. The germline CDR1 and CDR2 sequences are SGHTA and FQGNSA. CDR3 protein: CASSLGTSGREQFF. CDR3 DNA: TGTGCCAGCAGCTTAGGAACTAGCGGGCGTGAGCAGTTCTTC. Full variable domain (remainder filled in from reference TRBV7-2 and TRBJ2-1): GAGVSQSPSNKVTEKGKDVELRCDPISGHTALYWYRQSLGQGLEFLIYFQGNSAPDKSGLPSDRFSAERTGGSVSTLTIQRTQQEDSAVYLCASSLGTSGREQFFGPGTRLTVL.

V is TRBV25-1 and J is TRBJ2-7; 7 bases are shared with TRBD2. Germline assignment: CDR1 MGHDK and CDR2 SYGVNS. The CDR3 sequence is 18 residues long. The V gene end was trimmed by 7 bases and the J gene end by 2 bases; junction bases not matched to a gene: 20. Written as DNA, the CDR3 is TGTGCCAGCAAGACCCCTAGGAGCGGGGTAAGGCCTCCCTACGAGCAGTACTTC. Translated: CASKTPRSGVRPPYEQYF.

A remark on this clonotype: One end of the junction fails to match germline, which may point to a read error. This chain uses TRBV20-1 with TRBJ2-1; 9 positions agree with TRBD1. Germline-derived CDR1 and CDR2 are DFQATT and SNEGSKA (reference sequence). The CDR3 runs 13 residues. The CDR3 DNA is TGCAGTGCGGAGAGAGGACCGGGACAGGGTGTTTGGTTC. It specifies CSAERGPGQGVWF.

The CDR3 reads CACGQGYYEQYF. DNA for the CDR3: TGCGCTTGCGGACAGGGATACTACGAGCAGTACTTC. The V call is TRBV29-1, the J call TRBJ2-7, with 8 bases that match TRBD1. The CDR3 contains 12 residues. Per germline, CDR1 SQVTM and CDR2 ANQGSEA.

In nucleotides, the CDR3 is TGTGCCAGCAGCGTAGCCCTTTCAGGCGAGCAGTACTTC. As protein: CASSVALSGEQYF. The rearrangement links TRBV9 to TRBJ2-7; no clear D. The CDR3 length is 13 residues. V lost 0 bases and J 6 bases, leaving 10 bases between the germline ends. Germline assignment: CDR1 SGDLS and CDR2 YYNGEE.

CDR3 region: CASRRGADTQYF. The CDR3 DNA follows: TGTGCCAGCAGGCGGGGCGCAGATACGCAGTATTTT. The rearrangement joins TRBV27 to TRBJ2-3; a possible D gene is TRBD2 (6 bases). CDR1 and CDR2 (germline): MNHEY, SMNVEV (reference sequence). The CDR3 length is 12 residues. V was pared by 6 bases and J by 4 bases, with 8 bases between.

The chain recombines TRBV7-9 with TRBJ1-6; no clear D. Trimming stripped 3 bases from V and 8 bases from J, with 5 bases between. In germline, CDR1 is SEHNR, CDR2 FQNEAQ (reference sequence). This CDR3 is 12 amino acids long. CDR3 sequence: CASSLAHSPLHF. CDR3 in DNA: TGTGCCAGCAGCTTGGCACATTCACCCCTCCACTTT.

The CDR3, as DNA: TGTGCCAGCAGCAGGGACAGTTTTGTGCAGTACTTC. Encoded protein: CASSRDSFVQYF. The chain links TRBV5-6 to TRBJ2-7; 7 bases fit TRBD1. Germline V gene sequence: CDR1 SGHDT, CDR2 YYEEEE. V gave up 4 bases and J gave up 9 bases; unmatched junction bases: 7. The CDR3 loop spans 12 amino acids.

The rearrangement uses TRBV4-2 and TRBJ2-7; D call uncertain. Germline CDR1 reads LGHNA; CDR2 reads YNFKEQ. CDR3 length equals 15 residues. V lost 4 bases and J 1 base, leaving 14 bases between the germline ends. As DNA, the CDR3 is TGTGCCAGCAGCCCTCTCGGTGTTATATCCTACGAGCAGTACTTC. It specifies CASSPLGVISYEQYF.

This clonotype was detected only a few times. This sequence joins TRBV12-3 or TRBV12-4 and TRBJ1-6; possible D gene TRBD1, 6 bases. Trimming pared 1 base from V and 6 bases from J, leaving 16 bases between. There are 17 residues in the CDR3. The CDR3 DNA follows: TGTGCCAGCAGTTTAGGGGGTGGGGGGCCTACTAATTCACCCCTCCACTTT. It specifies CASSLGGGGPTNSPLHF.

There are a few counts of this clonotype. This rearrangement joins TRBV7-2 to TRBJ2-7; no reliable D call. The CDR3 consists of 12 residues. Germline V gene sequence: CDR1 SGHTA, CDR2 FQGNSA. The V end lost 5 bases, the J end lost 6 bases, and 11 bases lay between the germline ends. The CDR3 DNA is TGTGCCAGCAGCGCACAGAGACTCGAGCAGTACTTC. Residues: CASSAQRLEQYF.

This clonotype turned up a few times. CDR3 region: CASRGTAGGYGYTF. In DNA form, the CDR3 reads TGTGCCAGCCGCGGGACGGCCGGGGGCTATGGCTACACCTTC. V and J are TRBV13 and TRBJ1-2; a possible D gene is TRBD1 (5 bases). The V end lost 8 bases, the J end lost 4 bases, and 17 bases lay between the germline ends. Germline V gene data show CDR1 as PRHDT and CDR2 as FYEKMQ (reference sequence). This CDR3 region has 14 residues.

The chain uses TRBV5-1 and TRBJ2-2, with 8 positions matching TRBD1. The CDR3 has 16 residues. V lost 0 bases, J lost 5 bases, and 6 bases stayed unmatched. Germline V lookup: CDR1 SGHRS, CDR2 YFSETQ. The CDR3 loop reads CASSLERDRGTGELFF. For the CDR3, the DNA is TGCGCCAGCAGCTTGGAGAGAGACAGGGGTACCGGGGAGCTGTTTTTT.

This clonotype was seen a few times. The chain couples TRBV6-4 to TRBJ1-2; D is undetermined. Germline values: CDR1 MRHNA, CDR2 SNTAGT. Between the trimmed V and J ends, which lost 4 bases and 5 bases, there was a span of 8 bases. There are 12 residues in the CDR3. The CDR3 reads CASSAGKYGYTF. For the CDR3, the DNA is TGTGCCAGCAGTGCGGGGAAATATGGCTACACCTTC.